These 31 T cell receptor beta chains came from one sample sequenced in a study of blood T cell repertoires in COVID-19. Sequencing was performed with immunoSEQ multiplex PCR; in TCRdb, only in-frame clones are kept and a portion is missing. The sample has roughly 190,000 clones, roughly nine tenths seen once. Sequencing was done on a sample of peripheral blood. Receptor source: a man aged 60 to 75 with active or convalescent COVID-19.

This chain connects TRBV7-9 to TRBJ2-3; TRBD1 agrees at 9 bases. Per the germline V gene, CDR1 is SEHNR and CDR2 is FQNEAQ (reference sequence). Unmatched junction bases numbered 7, after V lost 6 bases and J lost 0 bases. This CDR3 comprises 16 residues. Here the CDR3 DNA reads TGTGCCAGCAGTCTTAAACAGGGGGCCAGCACAGATACGCAGTATTTT. Protein product: CASSLKQGASTDTQYF.

The CDR3 spells CASSLTGGNEKLFF. For the CDR3, the DNA is TGCGCCAGCAGCCTGACAGGGGGAAACGAAAAACTGTTTTTT. The chain combines TRBV4-1 with TRBJ1-4; 9 bases fit TRBD1. The junction had 5 bases not matched to a gene; V was cut back by 4 bases and J by 8 bases. The CDR3 runs to 14 residues. Germline V gene sequence: CDR1 MGHRA, CDR2 YSYEKL.

This chain joins TRBV3-1 (or the pseudogene TRBV3-2) and TRBJ2-1; a weak D match, TRBD1 (6 bases). V lost 4 bases to trimming and J lost 4 bases, with 11 bases between them. Germline-derived CDR1 and CDR2 are LGHDT and YNNKEL (reference sequence). CDR3 size: 14 residues. The CDR3 region is CASSRRDNYNEQFF. The CDR3 DNA follows: TGTGCCAGCAGCCGCCGGGACAATTACAATGAGCAGTTCTTC.

The chain is built from TRBV29-1 and TRBJ1-3, with D possibly TRBD1 on 5 matching bases. Trimming removed 5 bases at V and 6 bases at J, with 20 bases between. Germline V CDR1 and CDR2: SQVTM, ANQGSEA. This CDR3 is built from 15 residues. CDR3 in DNA: TGCAGCGTTTCTCGAGACACTACGGGGGAAAACACCATATATTTT. It encodes CSVSRDTTGENTIYF.

The J gene is TRBJ1-2, the V gene TRBV3-1 (or the pseudogene TRBV3-2), with 7 bases matching TRBD1. The length of the CDR3 is 15 residues. Germline CDR1 is LGHDT and CDR2 is YNNKEL (reference sequence). V lost 3 bases to trimming and J lost 7 bases; unmatched junction nucleotides: 11. The CDR3 loop reads CASSQGDRPLGGYTF. As DNA, the CDR3 is TGTGCCAGCAGCCAGGGGGACAGACCTTTGGGTGGCTACACCTTC.

The chain employs TRBV5-8 and TRBJ2-2; the D gene is possibly TRBD1 (6 bases). Per germline, CDR1 SGHTS and CDR2 YDEGEE. The CDR3 covers 16 residues. V gave up 0 bases and J gave up 5 bases, with 14 bases separating them. The DNA of the CDR3 is TGTGCCAGCAGCTTGGGAAACAGGGTTCGAACCGGGGAGCTGTTTTTT. Its protein is CASSLGNRVRTGELFF.

In its sample, this clone was seen once. The CDR3 reads CASSPGQQGGYTF. In DNA, the CDR3 is TGTGCCAGCAGTCCGGGACAGCAAGGGGGCTACACCTTC. The chain links TRBV27 to TRBJ1-2; 7 nucleotides align to TRBD1. Trimming cost V 5 bases and J 8 bases; bases outside gene matches: 8. This CDR3 contains 13 residues. CDR1 MNHEY and CDR2 SMNVEV come from the germline V gene (reference sequence).

This chain links TRBV30 with TRBJ1-1; weak D call: TRBD1 (6 bases). This CDR3 spans 15 amino acids. The germline gives CDR1 GTSNPN, CDR2 SVGIG (reference sequence). Trimming removed 2 bases from V and 1 base from J, with 14 bases in between. This CDR3 reads CAWSLQLTGNTEAFF. The CDR3 DNA is TGTGCCTGGAGTCTACAATTGACAGGGAACACTGAAGCTTTCTTT. Complete variable domain (other parts from reference TRBV30 and TRBJ1-1): SQTIHQWPATLVQPVGSPLSLECTVEGTSNPNLYWYRQAAGRGLQLLFYSVGIGQISSEVPQNLSASRPQDRQFILSSKKLLLSDSGFYLCAWSLQLTGNTEAFFGQGTRLTVV.

The chain has TRBV6-5 and TRBJ2-2; unclear D gene. V lost 2 bases, J lost 2 bases, and 6 bases lay in between. The CDR3 sequence is 14 residues long. Germline CDR1 is MNHEY and CDR2 is SVGAGI. The CDR3 nucleotides read TGTGCCAGCAGTTACCAAGCAAACACCGGGGAGCTGTTTTTT. Protein: CASSYQANTGELFF.

This clone occurred once. The chain combines TRBV2 with TRBJ1-2; no clear D gene. Germline V gene data show CDR1 as SNHLY and CDR2 as FYNNEI. There are 13 residues in the CDR3. The V end was cut by 3 bases, the J end by 3 bases, with 8 bases between. CDR3: CASSEGTHYGYTF. The CDR3 DNA sequence: TGTGCCAGCAGTGAGGGCACCCACTATGGCTACACCTTC.

The genes are TRBV12-3 or TRBV12-4 and TRBJ1-1; D is unclear. There are 13 residues in the CDR3. The ends were cut back, 6 bases at V and 1 base at J, with 9 bases in the middle. CDR3 region: CASSSRENTEAFF. The CDR3 nucleotides are TGTGCCAGCAGCTCACGGGAGAACACTGAAGCTTTCTTT.

This clone has more than one count but fewer than ten. The genes are TRBV5-1 and TRBJ1-1; no clear D gene. CDR3 length: 15 amino acids. CDR1 and CDR2 from the germline V gene are SGHRS and YFSETQ. V gave up 4 bases and J gave up 10 bases, with 23 bases separating them. CDR3 region: CASSPTLRPPAVAFF. The CDR3 DNA sequence: TGCGCCAGCAGCCCCACTCTAAGGCCCCCGGCGGTAGCTTTCTTT.

This clone was seen once. The chain couples TRBV2 to TRBJ2-1; 9 bases are a match to TRBD1. V lost 7 bases to trimming and J lost 6 bases; unmatched junction nucleotides: 13. Germline V gene data show CDR1 as SNHLY and CDR2 as FYNNEI. The CDR3 runs to 16 residues. The chain's CDR3 is CASIWGLTGGGNEQFF. DNA for the CDR3: TGTGCCAGCATATGGGGACTGACAGGGGGAGGCAATGAGCAGTTCTTC.

CDR3 region: CASSETAGPQPQHF. The CDR3 region has the DNA TGTGCCAGCAGTGAAACGGCAGGGCCTCAGCCCCAGCATTTT. The genes are TRBV6-1 and TRBJ1-5; a weak D match, TRBD1 (5 bases). CDR1 and CDR2 from the germline V gene are MNHNS and SASEGT. This CDR3 is built from 14 residues. Trimming stripped 2 bases from V and 6 bases from J, with 11 bases between.

The chain has TRBV6-5 and TRBJ1-4; unclear D gene. V lost 7 bases, J lost 4 bases, and 13 bases lay in between. This CDR3 is built from 14 residues. Per germline, CDR1 MNHEY and CDR2 SVGAGI. Written as DNA, the CDR3 is TGTGCCAGCAAAGAGGTCGCCTATAATGAAAAACTGTTTTTT. Translating it yields CASKEVAYNEKLFF.

The rearrangement links TRBV5-4 to TRBJ2-2, with TRBD1 matching 8 bases. V trimming: 5 bases; J trimming: 6 bases; junction bases outside the gene matches: 15. CDR1 and CDR2 from the germline V gene are SGHNT and YYREEE (reference sequence). This CDR3 comprises 17 residues. Written as DNA, the CDR3 is TGTGCCAGCAGTTCTAAAGGGGGCAGGGGGCAACCCGGGGAGCTGTTTTTT. Translated, it gives CASSSKGGRGQPGELFF. The whole variable domain, filled in from reference TRBV5-4 and TRBJ2-2, reads ETGVTQSPTHLIKTRGQQVTLRCSSQSGHNTVSWYQQALGQGPQFIFQYYREEENGRGNFPPRFSGLQFPNYSSELNVNALELDDSALYLCASSSKGGRGQPGELFFGEGSRLTVL.

There are a few counts of this clone. The genes are TRBV21-1 and TRBJ1-2; the DNA was not used to check the table's D call, TRBD1. TRBV21-1 is assigned pseudogene status. The CDR3 is made up of 14 amino acids. DNA of the CDR3: TGTGCCAGCAGCAAAGGGACAGGGAGGAATGGCTACACCTTC. This translates into CASSKGTGRNGYTF.

The V gene is TRBV18, the J gene TRBJ1-2, with D possibly TRBD1 on 5 matching bases. The CDR3 totals 15 residues. V lost 3 bases, J lost 3 bases, and 14 bases lay in between. CDR1 is KGHSH and CDR2 is LQKENI in the germline V gene. The CDR3 DNA reads TGTGCCAGCTCACCGGTGGGGGGGACGGACTATGGCTACACCTTC. Translating gives CASSPVGGTDYGYTF.

The J gene is TRBJ2-2, the V gene TRBV5-5, with D perhaps matching TRBD1 (5 bases). The CDR3 loop spans 16 amino acids. Germline V gene sequence: CDR1 SGHKS, CDR2 YYEKEE (reference sequence). V was trimmed by 4 bases and J by 1 base, leaving 14 bases between them. CDR3 DNA sequence: TGTGCCAGCAGCCCGTGGCAGGGCGGGAACACCGGGGAGCTGTTTTTT. Residues: CASSPWQGGNTGELFF.

This chain joins TRBV7-2 and TRBJ2-3; 15 nucleotides agree with TRBD2. The CDR3 is made up of 15 amino acids. V was pared by 3 bases and J by 7 bases, with 2 bases of the junction left unmatched. The germline V gene encodes CDR1 SGHTA and CDR2 FQGNSA. CDR3 sequence (DNA): TGTGCCAGCAGCTTGGGACTAGCGGGGGGAAATACGCAGTATTTT. It specifies CASSLGLAGGNTQYF.

The chain combines TRBV9 with TRBJ2-1; tentatively, D is TRBD1 (6 bases). This CDR3 is built from 18 residues. The V and J ends lost 4 bases and 1 base respectively, with 21 bases between them. Germline loops: CDR1 SGDLS, CDR2 YYNGEE. CDR3 sequence: CASSREVTGTNSYNEQFF. The CDR3 nucleotides read TGTGCCAGCAGCCGAGAAGTGACAGGCACCAATTCCTACAATGAGCAGTTCTTC.

CDR3 sequence: CASSATGANQPQHF. As DNA, the CDR3 is TGTGCCAGCAGTGCCACAGGGGCCAATCAGCCCCAGCATTTT. The J gene is TRBJ1-5, the V gene TRBV25-1, with 7 positions matching TRBD1. This CDR3 contains 14 residues. Germline CDR1 is MGHDK and CDR2 is SYGVNS. V shed 4 bases and J 3 bases; nucleotides not matched to a gene: 3.

The J gene is TRBJ2-3, the V gene TRBV5-4; 9 bases agree with TRBD2. The CDR3 is 19 amino acids. In germline, CDR1 is SGHNT, CDR2 YYREEE (reference sequence). Losses at the gene ends were 0 bases for V and 0 bases for J; bases not matched to a gene: 11. CDR3 in amino acids: CASSLGSPNLAGSTDTQYF. DNA of the CDR3: TGTGCCAGCAGCTTGGGGTCCCCAAATCTAGCGGGGAGCACAGATACGCAGTATTTT.

This chain uses TRBV19 with TRBJ1-5; D may be TRBD1 (6 bases). Trimming left V 7 bases short and J 2 bases short, with 9 bases between. CDR3 length equals 13 residues. CDR1 LNHDA and CDR2 SQIVND come from the germline V gene (reference sequence). CDR3 sequence: CASKAGGNQPQHF. The CDR3 coding sequence is TGTGCCAGTAAGGCAGGGGGCAATCAGCCCCAGCATTTT. Together with reference TRBV19 and TRBJ1-5, the CDR3 gives the full variable domain: DGGITQSPKYLFRKEGQNVTLSCEQNLNHDAMYWYRQDPGQGLRLIYYSQIVNDFQKGDIAEGYSVSREKKESFPLTVTSAQKNPTAFYLCASKAGGNQPQHFGDGTRLSIL.

The chain has TRBV4-1 and TRBJ1-1, with TRBD1 as a possible D gene (6 bases). The CDR3 totals 14 residues. V gave up 6 bases and J gave up 4 bases, with 15 bases separating them. The germline CDR1 and CDR2 sequences are MGHRA and YSYEKL. CDR3 DNA: TGCGCCAGCAGTTATCCGAGGGGGTCCACTGAAGCTTTCTTT. Encoded protein: CASSYPRGSTEAFF.

The chain carries TRBV5-4 and TRBJ2-5, with D uncertain. The germline V gene encodes CDR1 SGHNT and CDR2 YYREEE (reference sequence). V was pared by 4 bases and J by 4 bases, with 20 bases between. This CDR3 region has 16 residues. The CDR3 region is CASSPSKRSSRETQYF. The CDR3 nucleotides are TGTGCCAGCAGCCCCAGCAAAAGGAGCTCGCGAGAGACCCAGTACTTC.

This chain joins TRBV6-5 and TRBJ2-2; 7 nucleotides match TRBD1. V lost 6 bases to trimming and J lost 0 bases; unmatched junction nucleotides: 4. This CDR3 has 15 amino acids. Per the germline V gene, CDR1 is MNHEY and CDR2 is SVGAGI. CDR3 DNA sequence: TGTGCCAGCAGGGGGACAGCTACGAACACCGGGGAGCTGTTTTTT. Amino acid sequence: CASRGTATNTGELFF.

V usage is TRBV5-1 and J usage is TRBJ1-5; D is undetermined. Germline CDR1 and CDR2: SGHRS and YFSETQ. CDR3 size: 15 residues. V lost 0 bases and J lost 7, with 14 bases in between. The CDR3: CASSLENYPGQPQHF. CDR3 nucleotide sequence: TGCGCCAGCAGCTTGGAAAACTATCCTGGGCAGCCCCAGCATTTT.

This chain joins TRBV2 and TRBJ2-5; TRBD2 matches 7 bases. After removal of 2 bases from V and 5 bases from J, the junction contained 2 bases not matched to a gene. The germline V gene encodes CDR1 SNHLY and CDR2 FYNNEI. This CDR3 contains 13 residues. Here the CDR3 DNA reads TGTGCCAGCAGTGAATACGGGGGGGAGACCCAGTACTTC. Its protein product is CASSEYGGETQYF.

This chain links TRBV6-5 with TRBJ1-1; a possible D gene is TRBD1 (6 bases). Trimming took 1 base from V and 1 from J, leaving 13 bases between them. There are 16 residues in the CDR3. Germline-derived CDR1 and CDR2 are MNHEY and SVGAGI. CDR3 protein: CASSYFVNRANTEAFF. CDR3 coding DNA: TGTGCCAGCAGTTACTTTGTTAACAGGGCGAACACTGAAGCTTTCTTT.

The rearrangement links TRBV27 to TRBJ1-6; D uncertain. Per germline, CDR1 MNHEY and CDR2 SMNVEV (reference sequence). V lost 1 base to trimming and J lost 0 bases, with 16 bases between them. The CDR3 sequence is 19 residues long. The CDR3, as DNA: TGTGCCAGCAGTTTATTTAGTCGGGATTCGAGCTCCTATAATTCACCCCTCCACTTT. Its translation: CASSLFSRDSSSYNSPLHF.